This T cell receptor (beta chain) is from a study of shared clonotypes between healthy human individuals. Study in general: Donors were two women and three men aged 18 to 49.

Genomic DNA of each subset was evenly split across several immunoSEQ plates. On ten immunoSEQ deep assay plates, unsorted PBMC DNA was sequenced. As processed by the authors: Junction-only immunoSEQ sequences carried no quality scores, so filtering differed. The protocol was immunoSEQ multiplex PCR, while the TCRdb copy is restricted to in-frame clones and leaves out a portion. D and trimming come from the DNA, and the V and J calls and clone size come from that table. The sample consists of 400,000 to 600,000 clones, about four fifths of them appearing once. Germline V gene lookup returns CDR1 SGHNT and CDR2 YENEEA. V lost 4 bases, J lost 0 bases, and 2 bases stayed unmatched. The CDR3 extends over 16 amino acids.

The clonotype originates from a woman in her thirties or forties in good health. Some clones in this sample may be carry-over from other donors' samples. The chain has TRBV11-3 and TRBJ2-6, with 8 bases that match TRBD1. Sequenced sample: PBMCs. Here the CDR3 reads CASSSTGASGANVLTF. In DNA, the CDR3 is TGTGCCAGCAGCTCGACAGGGGCCTCTGGGGCCAACGTCCTGACTTTC.